Listed below are T cell receptor beta chains from one sample, sequenced in a study of regulatory T cells in long-lasting Graves disease. Each CDR3 protein gets one entry after TCRdb re-called the multiplex PCR reads with MiXCR. The sample has approximately 350,000 distinct CDR3 sequences, roughly a sixth seen once; the top ten hold approximately 30%. The same data also went into a second study, on T cells in Graves' hyperthyroidism and ophthalmopathy.

The sequencing used peripheral blood mononuclear cells (PBMCs), collected at new diagnosis, from a patient treated with antithyroid drugs. These receptors came from a man between 40 and 49 years old with Graves disease. Each CDR3 is given with its conserved first and last residue. A D gene is named only where the DNA matches it firmly. The size of a clone is reported for some rows only, either as once, few or many, or as a class for expanded clones.

J gene	D gene	clone size	V gene	CDR3 protein	CDR3 DNA
TRBJ2-3	-	many	TRBV4-1	CASSHLQRTDTQYF	TGCGCCAGCAGCCATCTACAGCGCACAGATACGCAGTATTTT
TRBJ1-1	-	many	TRBV20-1	CSARAYAIEAFF	TGCAGTGCTAGGGCTTACGCAATAGAAGCTTTCTTT
TRBJ2-7	-	many	TRBV27	CASSLIGQGVPAGGVREQYF	TGTGCCAGCAGTCTTATCGGACAGGGAGTTCCAGCGGGGGGTGTTCGCGAGCAGTACTTC
TRBJ2-5	-	-	TRBV5-1	CASSGPGTPRSAQYF	TGCGCCAGCAGCGGACCCGGGACCCCCAGATCGGCCCAGTACTTC
TRBJ1-5	-	few	TRBV28	CASSPLPRRDQPQHF	TGTGCCAGCAGTCCCCTCCCCCGTAGGGATCAGCCCCAGCATTTT
TRBJ1-4	-	many	TRBV4-3	CASSQEGNREKLFF	TGCGCCAGCAGCCAAGAAGGAAACAGGGAAAAACTGTTTTTT
TRBJ1-2	-	-	TRBV12-3/TRBV12-4	CASSRRPGGNYGYTF	TGTGCCAGCAGTCGCCGTCCCGGGGGCAACTATGGCTACACCTTC
TRBJ2-3	-	many	TRBV6-1	CASSRTRGNTDTQYF	TGTGCCAGCAGTCGGACTAGGGGGAACACAGATACGCAGTATTTT
TRBJ2-5	TRBD1	many	TRBV6-5	CASSYTGVRETQYF	TGTGCCAGCAGTTACACAGGGGTCCGGGAGACCCAGTACTTC
TRBJ1-5	TRBD1	many	TRBV12-3/TRBV12-4	CASSSGQGASNQPQHF	TGTGCCAGCAGTTCTGGACAGGGGGCGAGCAATCAGCCCCAGCATTTT
TRBJ2-5	-	many	TRBV2	CASGTREETQYF	TGTGCCAGCGGTACAAGAGAAGAGACCCAGTACTTC
TRBJ2-1	-	few	TRBV29-1	CSVEHLSSIYNEQFF	TGCAGCGTTGAGCATCTTTCGAGTATCTACAATGAGCAGTTCTTC
TRBJ1-2	TRBD1	many	TRBV5-1	CASSLGTGGYGYTF	TGCGCCAGCAGCTTGGGCACAGGGGGCTATGGCTACACCTTC
TRBJ2-3	-	few	TRBV5-6	CASIHGGAQYF	TGTGCCAGCATTCACGGGGGTGCGCAGTATTTT
TRBJ1-5	-	many	TRBV2	CASSPDGPNQPQHF	TGTGCCAGCAGCCCGGACGGCCCCAATCAGCCCCAGCATTTT
TRBJ2-7	-	many	TRBV11-3	CASSLDCPYEQYF	TGTGCCAGCAGCTTAGATTGCCCCTACGAGCAGTACTTC
TRBJ2-3	TRBD2	-	TRBV4-1	CASGLAGPSTDTQYF	TGCGCCAGCGGGCTAGCGGGGCCTAGCACAGATACGCAGTATTTT
TRBJ1-2	-	few	TRBV2	CASSYEGRYGYTF	TGTGCCAGCAGCTATGAAGGCCGCTATGGCTACACCTTC
TRBJ1-5	TRBD1	-	TRBV25-1	CASGRQGASNQPQHF	TGTGCCAGCGGCCGACAGGGGGCGTCCAATCAGCCCCAGCATTTT
TRBJ2-1	-	few	TRBV6-1	CASSNPRRREQFF	TGTGCCAGCAGCAACCCCCGCCGCAGGGAGCAGTTCTTC
TRBJ2-1	TRBD1	-	TRBV5-1	CASSLPGGYNEQFF	TGCGCCAGCAGCTTGCCAGGGGGTTATAATGAGCAGTTCTTC
TRBJ2-7	TRBD1	many	TRBV11-2	CASSLDNHRGISQYF	TGTGCCAGCAGCTTAGATAACCACAGGGGGATCTCTCAGTACTTC
TRBJ2-6	TRBD1	few	TRBV6-2/TRBV6-3	CASSYSGPGTVGANVLTF	TGTGCCAGCAGTTACTCGGGCCCCGGGACAGTTGGGGCCAACGTCCTGACTTTC
TRBJ1-2	-	-	TRBV18	CASSPAGDGYTF	TGTGCCAGCTCACCGGCGGGGGATGGCTACACCTTC
TRBJ1-6	-	many	TRBV2	CASPGARGGPLHF	TGTGCCAGCCCAGGCGCGCGGGGGGGACCCCTCCACTTT
TRBJ2-5	TRBD1	once	TRBV20-1	CSARQQGDRETQYF	TGCAGTGCTAGACAGCAGGGGGATAGGGAGACCCAGTACTTC
TRBJ2-2	-	-	TRBV4-3	CASSHNRASGELFF	TGCGCCAGCAGCCACAACCGGGCTAGCGGGGAGCTGTTTTTT
TRBJ2-5	-	many	TRBV3-1	CASSQVPGDLRETQYF	TGTGCCAGCAGCCAAGTACCTGGGGACCTTCGTGAGACCCAGTACTTC
TRBJ1-5	-	few	TRBV28	CASSLPVGNYNQPQHF	TGTGCCAGCAGTTTGCCAGTCGGCAACTACAATCAGCCCCAGCATTTT
TRBJ1-4	TRBD1	many	TRBV5-1	CASSNTGDPNEKLFF	TGCGCCAGCAGCAATACAGGGGACCCTAATGAAAAACTGTTTTTT
TRBJ2-1	-	few	TRBV28	CASHVGGRLTEQFF	TGTGCCAGCCATGTGGGGGGGCGTTTGACTGAGCAGTTCTTC
TRBJ2-7	-	many	TRBV12-3/TRBV12-4	CASSTFTVQYF	TGTGCCAGCAGTACCTTTACGGTGCAGTACTTC
TRBJ2-7	-	many	TRBV18	CASSPSPGNSISYEQYF	TGTGCCAGCTCACCTTCGCCCGGCAACTCGATTTCCTACGAGCAGTACTTC
TRBJ1-4	-	-	TRBV25-1	CASSDPSPTPLTNEKLFF	TGTGCCAGCAGTGATCCCTCCCCTACACCTTTAACTAATGAAAAACTGTTTTTT
TRBJ2-3	TRBD2	-	TRBV2	CASSENLAGNTDTQYF	TGTGCCAGCAGTGAAAACCTAGCGGGGAACACAGATACGCAGTATTTT
TRBJ2-5	TRBD2	few	TRBV3-1	CASSQGLAGNQETQYF	TGTGCCAGCAGCCAGGGACTAGCGGGGAACCAAGAGACCCAGTACTTC
TRBJ2-1	TRBD2	many	TRBV6-2/TRBV6-3	CASGGLADNEQFF	TGTGCCAGCGGCGGGCTAGCGGACAATGAGCAGTTCTTC
TRBJ2-1	TRBD2	-	TRBV7-2	CASSLVPSGILNNEQFF	TGTGCCAGCAGCTTAGTACCTAGCGGCATCCTTAACAATGAGCAGTTCTTC
TRBJ2-1	TRBD1	many	TRBV2	CASNTGVKEGEQFF	TGTGCCAGCAACACAGGGGTTAAAGAAGGTGAGCAGTTCTTC
TRBJ2-5	-	many	TRBV5-1	CASSLGYSAEETQYF	TGCGCCAGCAGCTTGGGGTATAGCGCTGAAGAGACCCAGTACTTC
TRBJ2-3	-	many	TRBV12-3/TRBV12-4	CASSFGAHTQYF	TGTGCCAGCAGTTTCGGGGCGCATACGCAGTATTTT
TRBJ1-5	TRBD1	many	TRBV11-2	CASSRRLGQGFYSNQPQHF	TGTGCCAGCAGCCGACGGCTGGGACAGGGGTTTTATAGCAATCAGCCCCAGCATTTT
TRBJ2-3	-	few	TRBV6-1	CASRSGFSTDTQYF	TGTGCCAGCAGGAGCGGTTTTAGCACAGATACGCAGTATTTT
TRBJ2-3	-	many	TRBV6-2/TRBV6-3	CASSYTRGSTDTQYF	TGTGCCAGCAGTTACACCAGGGGAAGCACAGATACGCAGTATTTT